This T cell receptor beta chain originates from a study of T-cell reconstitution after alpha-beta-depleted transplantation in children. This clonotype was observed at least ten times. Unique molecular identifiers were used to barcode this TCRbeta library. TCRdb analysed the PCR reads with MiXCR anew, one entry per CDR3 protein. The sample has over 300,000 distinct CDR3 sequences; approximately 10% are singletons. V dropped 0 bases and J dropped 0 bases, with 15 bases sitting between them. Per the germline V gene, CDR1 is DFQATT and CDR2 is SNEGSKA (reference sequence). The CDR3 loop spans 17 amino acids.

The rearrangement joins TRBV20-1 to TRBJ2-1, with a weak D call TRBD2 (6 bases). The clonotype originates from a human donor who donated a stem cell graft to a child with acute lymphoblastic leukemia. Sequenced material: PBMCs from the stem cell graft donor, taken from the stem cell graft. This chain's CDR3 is CSARDDLRDSSYNEQFF. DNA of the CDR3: TGCAGTGCTAGAGATGACCTCCGGGACTCCTCCTACAATGAGCAGTTCTTC.